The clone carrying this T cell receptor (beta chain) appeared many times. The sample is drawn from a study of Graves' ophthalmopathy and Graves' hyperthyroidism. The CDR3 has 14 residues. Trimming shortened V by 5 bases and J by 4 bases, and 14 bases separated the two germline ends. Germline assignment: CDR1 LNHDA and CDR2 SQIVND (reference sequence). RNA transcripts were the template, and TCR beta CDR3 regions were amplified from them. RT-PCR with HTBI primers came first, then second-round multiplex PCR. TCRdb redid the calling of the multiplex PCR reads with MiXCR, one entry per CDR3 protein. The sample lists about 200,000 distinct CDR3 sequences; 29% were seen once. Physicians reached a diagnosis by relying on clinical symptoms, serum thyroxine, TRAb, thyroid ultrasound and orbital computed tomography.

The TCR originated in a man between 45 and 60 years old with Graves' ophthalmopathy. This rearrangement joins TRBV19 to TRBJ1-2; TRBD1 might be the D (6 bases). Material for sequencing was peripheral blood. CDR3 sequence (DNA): TGTGCCAGTAGTTGGGGGGGCGCGACCTATGGCTACACCTTC. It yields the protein CASSWGGATYGYTF.